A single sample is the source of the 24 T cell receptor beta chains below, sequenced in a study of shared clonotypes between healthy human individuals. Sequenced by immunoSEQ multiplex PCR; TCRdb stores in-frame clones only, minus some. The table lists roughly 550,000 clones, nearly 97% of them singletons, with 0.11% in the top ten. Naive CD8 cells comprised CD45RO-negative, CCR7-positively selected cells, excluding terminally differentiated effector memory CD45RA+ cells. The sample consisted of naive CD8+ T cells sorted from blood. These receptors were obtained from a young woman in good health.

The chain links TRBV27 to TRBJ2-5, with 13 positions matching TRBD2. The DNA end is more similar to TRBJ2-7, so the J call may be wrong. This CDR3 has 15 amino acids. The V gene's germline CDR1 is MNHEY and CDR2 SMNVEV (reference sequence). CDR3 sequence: CASSWTSGGSYEQYF. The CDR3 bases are TGTGCCAGCAGTTGGACTAGCGGGGGATCCTACGAGCAGTACTTC.

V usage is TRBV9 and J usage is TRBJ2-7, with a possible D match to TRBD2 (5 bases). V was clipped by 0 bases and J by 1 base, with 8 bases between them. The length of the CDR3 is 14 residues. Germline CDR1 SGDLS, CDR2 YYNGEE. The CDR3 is CASSVVPGSYEQYF. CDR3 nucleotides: TGTGCCAGCAGCGTAGTTCCGGGATCCTACGAGCAGTACTTC.

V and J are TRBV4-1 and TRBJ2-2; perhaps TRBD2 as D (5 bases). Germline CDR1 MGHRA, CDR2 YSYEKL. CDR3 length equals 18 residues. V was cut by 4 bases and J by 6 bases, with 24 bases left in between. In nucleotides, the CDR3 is TGCGCCAGCAGCCGCCTCTTAAGGACGGGCGCGAGGGCCGGGGAGCTGTTTTTT. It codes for CASSRLLRTGARAGELFF.

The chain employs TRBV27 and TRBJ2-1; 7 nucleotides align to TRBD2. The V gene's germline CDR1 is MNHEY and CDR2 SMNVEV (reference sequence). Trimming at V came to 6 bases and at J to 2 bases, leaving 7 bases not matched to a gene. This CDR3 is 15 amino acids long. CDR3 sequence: CASSLGTTAYNEQFF. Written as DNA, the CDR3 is TGTGCCAGCAGCCTCGGGACTACTGCCTACAATGAGCAGTTCTTC.

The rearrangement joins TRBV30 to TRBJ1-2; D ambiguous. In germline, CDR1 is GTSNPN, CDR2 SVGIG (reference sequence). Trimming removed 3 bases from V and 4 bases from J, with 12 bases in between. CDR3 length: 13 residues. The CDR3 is CAWSPTGSYGYTF. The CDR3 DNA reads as TGTGCCTGGAGCCCGACTGGGAGCTATGGCTACACCTTC.

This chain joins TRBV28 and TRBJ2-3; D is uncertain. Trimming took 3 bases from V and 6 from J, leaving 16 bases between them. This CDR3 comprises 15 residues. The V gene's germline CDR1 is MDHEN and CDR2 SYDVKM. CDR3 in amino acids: CASSFRPGFEDTQYF. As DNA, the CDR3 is TGTGCCAGCAGTTTTAGGCCGGGTTTCGAGGATACGCAGTATTTT.

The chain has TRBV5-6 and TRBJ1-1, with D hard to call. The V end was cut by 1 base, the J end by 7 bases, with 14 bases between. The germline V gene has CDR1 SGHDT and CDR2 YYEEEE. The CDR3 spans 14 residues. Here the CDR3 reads CASSLYHGEGEAFF. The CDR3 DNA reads TGTGCCAGCAGCTTGTATCATGGGGAGGGTGAAGCTTTCTTT. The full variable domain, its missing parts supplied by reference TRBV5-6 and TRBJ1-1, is DAGVTQSPTHLIKTRGQQVTLRCSPKSGHDTVSWYQQALGQGPQFIFQYYEEEERQRGNFPDRFSGHQFPNYSSELNVNALLLGDSALYLCASSLYHGEGEAFFGQGTRLTVV.

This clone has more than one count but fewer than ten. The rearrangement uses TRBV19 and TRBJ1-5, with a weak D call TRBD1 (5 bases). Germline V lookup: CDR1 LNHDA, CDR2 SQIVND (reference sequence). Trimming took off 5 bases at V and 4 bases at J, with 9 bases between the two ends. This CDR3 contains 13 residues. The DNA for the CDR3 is TGTGCCAGTAGTGGCGGGGCGAATCAGCCCCAGCATTTT. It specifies CASSGGANQPQHF.

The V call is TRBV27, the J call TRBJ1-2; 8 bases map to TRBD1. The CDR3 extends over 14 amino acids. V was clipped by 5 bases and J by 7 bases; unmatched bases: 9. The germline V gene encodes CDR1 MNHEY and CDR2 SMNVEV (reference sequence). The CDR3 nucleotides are TGTGCCAGCAGTCCGCAGGGGGCGGGAGGTGGCTACACCTTC. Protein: CASSPQGAGGGYTF.

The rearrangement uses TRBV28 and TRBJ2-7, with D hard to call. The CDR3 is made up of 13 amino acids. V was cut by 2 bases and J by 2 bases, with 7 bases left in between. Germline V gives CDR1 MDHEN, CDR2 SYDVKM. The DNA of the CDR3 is TGTGCCAGCAGTTTAGCACATCCCTACGAGCAGTACTTC. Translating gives CASSLAHPYEQYF.

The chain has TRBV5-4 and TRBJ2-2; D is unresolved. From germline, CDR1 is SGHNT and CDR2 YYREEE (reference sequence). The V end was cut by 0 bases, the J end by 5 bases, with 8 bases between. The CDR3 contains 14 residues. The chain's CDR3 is CASSLVSTTGELFF. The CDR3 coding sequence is TGTGCCAGCAGCTTGGTTAGTACAACCGGGGAGCTGTTTTTT.

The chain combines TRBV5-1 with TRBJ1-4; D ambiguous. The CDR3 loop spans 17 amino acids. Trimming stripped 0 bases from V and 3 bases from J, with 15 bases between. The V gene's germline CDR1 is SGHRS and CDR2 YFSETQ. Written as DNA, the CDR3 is TGCGCCAGCAGCTTGGCTACCGGGAGGGAAGCTAATGAAAAACTGTTTTTT. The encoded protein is CASSLATGREANEKLFF.

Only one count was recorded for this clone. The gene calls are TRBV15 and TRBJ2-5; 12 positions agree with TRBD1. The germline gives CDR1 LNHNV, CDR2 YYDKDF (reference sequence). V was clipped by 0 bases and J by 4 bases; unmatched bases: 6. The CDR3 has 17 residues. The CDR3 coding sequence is TGTGCCACCAGCAGAGATCAGGGGACAGGGGGCGCAGAGACCCAGTACTTC. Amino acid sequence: CATSRDQGTGGAETQYF.

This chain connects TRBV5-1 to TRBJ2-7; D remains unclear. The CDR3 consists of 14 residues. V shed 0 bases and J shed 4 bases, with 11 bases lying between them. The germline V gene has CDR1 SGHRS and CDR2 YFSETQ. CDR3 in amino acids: CASSLGVHPYEQYF. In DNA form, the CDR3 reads TGCGCCAGCAGCTTGGGGGTCCATCCTTACGAGCAGTACTTC.

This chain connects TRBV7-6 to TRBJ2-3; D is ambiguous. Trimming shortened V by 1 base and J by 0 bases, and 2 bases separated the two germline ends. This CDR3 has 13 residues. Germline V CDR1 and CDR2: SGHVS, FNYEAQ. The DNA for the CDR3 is TGTGCCAGCAGCTTAGGCAGCACAGATACGCAGTATTTT. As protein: CASSLGSTDTQYF.

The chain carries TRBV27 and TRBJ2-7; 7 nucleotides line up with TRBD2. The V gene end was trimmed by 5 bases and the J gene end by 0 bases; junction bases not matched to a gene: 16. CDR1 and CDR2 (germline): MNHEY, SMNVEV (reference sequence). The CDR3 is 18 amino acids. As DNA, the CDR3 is TGTGCCAGCAGTCCCCCCACCGGGACTAACCCGAGCTCCTACGAGCAGTACTTC. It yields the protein CASSPPTGTNPSSYEQYF.

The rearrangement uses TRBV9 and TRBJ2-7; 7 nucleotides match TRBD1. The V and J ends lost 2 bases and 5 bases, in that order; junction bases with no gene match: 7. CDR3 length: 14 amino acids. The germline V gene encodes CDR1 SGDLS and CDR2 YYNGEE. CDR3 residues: CASSVSGGFDEQYF. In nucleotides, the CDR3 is TGTGCCAGCAGCGTCTCAGGGGGATTTGACGAGCAGTACTTC.

The CDR3 DNA sequence: TGTGCCAGCAGTTGGAGCTCAGGGACAGGGGTTACCTACGAGCAGTACTTC. It encodes CASSWSSGTGVTYEQYF. The chain employs TRBV27 and TRBJ2-7, with 10 bases matching TRBD1. Germline V CDR1 and CDR2: MNHEY, SMNVEV (reference sequence). Trimming took 4 bases from V and 2 from J; bases not matched to a gene: 11. This CDR3 comprises 17 residues.

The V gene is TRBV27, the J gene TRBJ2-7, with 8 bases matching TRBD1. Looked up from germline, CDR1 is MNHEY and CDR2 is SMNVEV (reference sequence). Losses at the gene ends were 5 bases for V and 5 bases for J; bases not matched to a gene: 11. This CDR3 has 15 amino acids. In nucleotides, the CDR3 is TGTGCCAGCAGTATGACCAGGGGGCGCGTCGACGAGCAGTACTTC. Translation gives CASSMTRGRVDEQYF.

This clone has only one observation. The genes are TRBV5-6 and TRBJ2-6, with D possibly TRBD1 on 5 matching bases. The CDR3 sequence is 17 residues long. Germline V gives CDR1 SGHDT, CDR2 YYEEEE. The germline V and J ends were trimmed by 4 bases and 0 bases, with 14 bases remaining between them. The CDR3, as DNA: TGTGCCAGCAGCATCGGACACTTAACCTCTGGGGCCAACGTCCTGACTTTC. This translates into CASSIGHLTSGANVLTF.

For the CDR3, the DNA is TGCGCCAGCAGCACCTACTACAATGAGCAGTTCTTC. Protein: CASSTYYNEQFF. The J gene is TRBJ2-1, the V gene TRBV5-1, with D hard to call. The CDR3 sequence is 12 residues long. The V gene's germline CDR1 is SGHRS and CDR2 YFSETQ. The V and J ends lost 4 bases and 3 bases respectively, with 5 bases between them. Using reference TRBV5-1 and TRBJ2-1 for the parts outside the CDR3, the full variable domain is KAGVTQTPRYLIKTRGQQVTLSCSPISGHRSVSWYQQTPGQGLQFLFEYFSETQRNKGNFPGRFSGRQFSNSRSEMNVSTLELGDSALYLCASSTYYNEQFFGPGTRLTVL.

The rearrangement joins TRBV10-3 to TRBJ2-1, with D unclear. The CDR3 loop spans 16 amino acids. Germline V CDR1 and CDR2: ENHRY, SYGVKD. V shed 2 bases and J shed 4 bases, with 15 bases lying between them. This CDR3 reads CAISEPNTPEYNEQFF. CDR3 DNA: TGTGCCATCAGTGAGCCGAACACACCAGAATACAATGAGCAGTTCTTC.

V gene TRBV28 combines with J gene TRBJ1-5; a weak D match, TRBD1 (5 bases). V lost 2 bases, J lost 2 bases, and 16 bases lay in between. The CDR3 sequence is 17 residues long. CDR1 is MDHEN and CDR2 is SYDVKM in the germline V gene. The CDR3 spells CASSLPGTGRGNQPQHF. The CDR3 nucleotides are TGTGCCAGCAGTTTACCCGGGACCGGGAGGGGCAATCAGCCCCAGCATTTT.

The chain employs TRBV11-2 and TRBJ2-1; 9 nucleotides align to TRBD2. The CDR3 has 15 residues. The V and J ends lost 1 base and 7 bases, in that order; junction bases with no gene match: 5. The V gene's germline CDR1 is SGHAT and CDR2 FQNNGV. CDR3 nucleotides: TGTGCCAGCAGCTTAGGAGCGGGAGGAGGTAATGAGCAGTTCTTC. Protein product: CASSLGAGGGNEQFF.